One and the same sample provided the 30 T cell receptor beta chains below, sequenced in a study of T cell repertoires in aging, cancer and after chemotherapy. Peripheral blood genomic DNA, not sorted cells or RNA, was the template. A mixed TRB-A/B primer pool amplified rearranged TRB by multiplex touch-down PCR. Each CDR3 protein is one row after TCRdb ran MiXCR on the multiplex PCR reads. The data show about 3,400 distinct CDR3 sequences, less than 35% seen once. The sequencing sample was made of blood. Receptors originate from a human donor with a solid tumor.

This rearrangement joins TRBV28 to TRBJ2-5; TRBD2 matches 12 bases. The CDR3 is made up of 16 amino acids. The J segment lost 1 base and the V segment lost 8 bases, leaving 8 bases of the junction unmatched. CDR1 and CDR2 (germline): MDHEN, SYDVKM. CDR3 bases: TGTGCCAGCGCACCTGGGACTAGCGGGTCCCAAGAGACCCAGTACTTC. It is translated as CASAPGTSGSQETQYF.

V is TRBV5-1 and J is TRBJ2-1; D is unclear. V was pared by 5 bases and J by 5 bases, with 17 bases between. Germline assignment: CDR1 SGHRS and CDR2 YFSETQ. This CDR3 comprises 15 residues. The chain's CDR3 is CASRNRRIDNNEQFF. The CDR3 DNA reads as TGCGCCAGCAGGAATAGACGAATTGATAACAATGAGCAGTTCTTC.

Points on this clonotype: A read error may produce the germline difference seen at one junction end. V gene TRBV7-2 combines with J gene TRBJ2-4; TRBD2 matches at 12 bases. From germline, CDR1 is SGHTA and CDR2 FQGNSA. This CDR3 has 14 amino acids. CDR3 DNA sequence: TGCGCCAGCAGTCCATCTCCCCGACTAGCGGGGGAGTACTTC. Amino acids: CASSPSPRLAGEYF.

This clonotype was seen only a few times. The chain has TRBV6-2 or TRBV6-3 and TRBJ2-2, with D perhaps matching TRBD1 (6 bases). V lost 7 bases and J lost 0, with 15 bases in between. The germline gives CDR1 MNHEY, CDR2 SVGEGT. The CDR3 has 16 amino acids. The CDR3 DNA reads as TGTGCCAGCACCGCTGACAGGTTCGCGAACACCGGGGAGCTGTTTTTT. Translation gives CASTADRFANTGELFF.

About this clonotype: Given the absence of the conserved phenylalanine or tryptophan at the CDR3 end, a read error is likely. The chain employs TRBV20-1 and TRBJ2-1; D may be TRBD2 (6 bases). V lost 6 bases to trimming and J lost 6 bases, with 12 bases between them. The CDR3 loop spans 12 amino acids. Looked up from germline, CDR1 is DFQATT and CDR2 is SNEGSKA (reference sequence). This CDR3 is CSARTTFNEQFL. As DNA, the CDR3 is TGCAGTGCACGGACTACCTTCAATGAGCAGTTCTTA.

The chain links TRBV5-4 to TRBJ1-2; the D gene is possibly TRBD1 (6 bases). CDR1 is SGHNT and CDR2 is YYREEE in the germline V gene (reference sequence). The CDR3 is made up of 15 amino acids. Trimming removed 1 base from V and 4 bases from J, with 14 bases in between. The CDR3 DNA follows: TGTGCCAGCAGCTTGTTGTCAGGGGACCGCTATGGCTACACCTTC. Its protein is CASSLLSGDRYGYTF.

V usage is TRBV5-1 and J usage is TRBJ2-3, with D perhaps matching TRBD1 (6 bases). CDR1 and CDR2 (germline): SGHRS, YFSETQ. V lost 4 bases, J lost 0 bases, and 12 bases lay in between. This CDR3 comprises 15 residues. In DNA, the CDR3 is TGCGCCAGCAGCGAGGGACAATTTAGCACAGATACGCAGTATTTT. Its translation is CASSEGQFSTDTQYF. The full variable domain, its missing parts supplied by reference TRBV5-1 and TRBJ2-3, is KAGVTQTPRYLIKTRGQQVTLSCSPISGHRSVSWYQQTPGQGLQFLFEYFSETQRNKGNFPGRFSGRQFSNSRSEMNVSTLELGDSALYLCASSEGQFSTDTQYFGPGTRLTVL.

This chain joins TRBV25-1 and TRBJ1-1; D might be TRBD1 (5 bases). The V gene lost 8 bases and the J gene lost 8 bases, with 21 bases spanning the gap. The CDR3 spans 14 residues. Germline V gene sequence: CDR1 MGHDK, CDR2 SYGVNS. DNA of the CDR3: TGTGCCAGCTCCGGGGTACAGGCGTTTTCCGAAGCTTTCTTT. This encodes CASSGVQAFSEAFF.

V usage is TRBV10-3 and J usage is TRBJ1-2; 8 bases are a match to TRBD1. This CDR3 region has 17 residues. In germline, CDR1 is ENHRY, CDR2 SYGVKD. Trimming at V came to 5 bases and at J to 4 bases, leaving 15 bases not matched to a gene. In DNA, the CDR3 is TGTGCCATCAGTACCTCTCAGCAGGGGGCTGGGGTCTATGGCTACACCTTC. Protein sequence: CAISTSQQGAGVYGYTF.

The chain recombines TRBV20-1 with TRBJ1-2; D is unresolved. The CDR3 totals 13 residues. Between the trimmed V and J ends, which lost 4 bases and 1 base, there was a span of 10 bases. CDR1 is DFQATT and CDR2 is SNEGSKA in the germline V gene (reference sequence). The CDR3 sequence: CSAKDGHNYGYTF. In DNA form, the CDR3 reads TGCAGTGCTAAGGACGGCCATAACTATGGCTACACCTTC.

This chain's CDR3 is CASSQELGSQSYGYTF. Here the CDR3 DNA reads TGCGCCAGCAGCCAAGAGCTGGGGTCCCAAAGCTATGGCTACACCTTC. V and J are TRBV4-3 and TRBJ1-2, with D unclear. The CDR3 consists of 16 residues. The germline gives CDR1 LGHNA, CDR2 YSLEER. V lost 0 bases, J lost 4 bases, and 15 bases lay in between.

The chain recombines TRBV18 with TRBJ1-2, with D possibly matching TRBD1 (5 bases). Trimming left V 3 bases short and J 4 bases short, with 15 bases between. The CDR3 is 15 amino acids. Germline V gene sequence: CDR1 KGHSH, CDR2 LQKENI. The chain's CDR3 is CASSPREGRTYGYTF. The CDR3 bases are TGTGCCAGCTCACCTCGGGAGGGGCGGACCTATGGCTACACCTTC. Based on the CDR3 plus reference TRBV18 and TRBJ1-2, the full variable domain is NAGVMQNPRHLVRRRGQEARLRCSPMKGHSHVYWYRQLPEEGLKFMVYLQKENIIDESGMPKERFSAEFPKEGPSILRIQQVVRGDSAAYFCASSPREGRTYGYTFGSGTRLTVV.

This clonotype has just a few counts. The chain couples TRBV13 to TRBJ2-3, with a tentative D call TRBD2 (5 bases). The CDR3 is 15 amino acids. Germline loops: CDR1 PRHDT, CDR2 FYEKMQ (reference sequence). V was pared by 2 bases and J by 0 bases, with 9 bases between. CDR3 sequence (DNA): TGTGCCAGCAGCTTAAAACGGACTAGCACAGATACGCAGTATTTT. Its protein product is CASSLKRTSTDTQYF.

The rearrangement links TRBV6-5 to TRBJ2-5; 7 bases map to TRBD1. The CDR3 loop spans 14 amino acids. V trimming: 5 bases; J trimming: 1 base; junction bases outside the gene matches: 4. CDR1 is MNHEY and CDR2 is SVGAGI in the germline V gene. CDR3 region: CASSEGATQETQYF. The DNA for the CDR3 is TGTGCCAGCAGTGAGGGGGCCACCCAAGAGACCCAGTACTTC.

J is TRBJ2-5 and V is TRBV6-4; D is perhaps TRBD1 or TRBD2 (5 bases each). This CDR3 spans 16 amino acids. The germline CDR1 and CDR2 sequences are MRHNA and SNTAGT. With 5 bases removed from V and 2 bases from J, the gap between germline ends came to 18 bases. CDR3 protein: CASSSGRDPPQETQYF. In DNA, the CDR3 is TGTGCCAGCAGTAGTGGCAGGGACCCTCCTCAAGAGACCCAGTACTTC.

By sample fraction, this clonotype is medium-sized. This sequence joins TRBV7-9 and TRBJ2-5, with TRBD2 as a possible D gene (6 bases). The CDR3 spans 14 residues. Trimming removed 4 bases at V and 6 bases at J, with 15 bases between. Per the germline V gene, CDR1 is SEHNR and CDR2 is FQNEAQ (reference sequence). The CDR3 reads CASSSTGTPQTQYF. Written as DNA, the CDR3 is TGTGCCAGCAGCTCCACCGGGACTCCCCAGACCCAGTACTTC.

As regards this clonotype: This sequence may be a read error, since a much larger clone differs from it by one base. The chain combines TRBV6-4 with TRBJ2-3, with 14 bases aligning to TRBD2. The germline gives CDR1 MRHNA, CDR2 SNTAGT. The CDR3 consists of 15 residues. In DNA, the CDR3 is TGTGCCAGAAGTGAGACTAGCGGGGGGGCAGATACGCAGTATTTT. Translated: CARSETSGGADTQYF.

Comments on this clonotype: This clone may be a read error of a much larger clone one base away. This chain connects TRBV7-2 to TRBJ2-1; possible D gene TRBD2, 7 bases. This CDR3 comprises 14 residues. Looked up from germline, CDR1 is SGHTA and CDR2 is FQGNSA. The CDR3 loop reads CASSNGAGDNKQFF. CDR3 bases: TGTGCCAGCAGCAACGGGGCGGGGGACAATAAGCAGTTCTTC.

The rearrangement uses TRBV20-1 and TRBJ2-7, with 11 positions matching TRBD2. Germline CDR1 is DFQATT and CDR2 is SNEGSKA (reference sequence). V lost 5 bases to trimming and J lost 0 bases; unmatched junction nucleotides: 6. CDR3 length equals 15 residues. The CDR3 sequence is CSAAGTSGLSYEQYF. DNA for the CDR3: TGCAGTGCTGCCGGGACTAGCGGTCTCTCCTACGAGCAGTACTTC.

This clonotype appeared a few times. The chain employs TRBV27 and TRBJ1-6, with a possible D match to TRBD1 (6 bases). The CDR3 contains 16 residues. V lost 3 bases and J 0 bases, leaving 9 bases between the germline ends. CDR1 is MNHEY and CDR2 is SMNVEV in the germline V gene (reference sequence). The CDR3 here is CASSLEGDSYNSPLHF. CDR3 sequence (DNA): TGTGCCAGCAGTTTGGAGGGGGACTCCTATAATTCACCCCTCCACTTT.

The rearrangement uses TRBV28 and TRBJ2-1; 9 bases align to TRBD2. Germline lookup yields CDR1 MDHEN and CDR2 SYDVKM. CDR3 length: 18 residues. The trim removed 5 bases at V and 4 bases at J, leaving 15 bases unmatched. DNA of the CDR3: TGTGCCAGCAGTATCCCTTTGCAACTAGCGGGTCGATACAATGAGCAGTTCTTC. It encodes CASSIPLQLAGRYNEQFF.

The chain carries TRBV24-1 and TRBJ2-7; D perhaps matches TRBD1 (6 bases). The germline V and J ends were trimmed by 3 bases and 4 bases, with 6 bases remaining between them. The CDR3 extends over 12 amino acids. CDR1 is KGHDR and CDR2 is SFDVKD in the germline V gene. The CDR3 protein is CATSDQGYEQYF. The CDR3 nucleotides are TGTGCCACCAGTGATCAGGGGTACGAGCAGTACTTC.

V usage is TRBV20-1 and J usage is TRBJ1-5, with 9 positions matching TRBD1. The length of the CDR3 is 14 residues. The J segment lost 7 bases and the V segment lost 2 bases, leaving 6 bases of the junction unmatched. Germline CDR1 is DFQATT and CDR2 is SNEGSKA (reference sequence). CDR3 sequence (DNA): TGCAGTGCTAGAACCGACAGGGGGAGACAGCCCCAGCATTTT. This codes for CSARTDRGRQPQHF.

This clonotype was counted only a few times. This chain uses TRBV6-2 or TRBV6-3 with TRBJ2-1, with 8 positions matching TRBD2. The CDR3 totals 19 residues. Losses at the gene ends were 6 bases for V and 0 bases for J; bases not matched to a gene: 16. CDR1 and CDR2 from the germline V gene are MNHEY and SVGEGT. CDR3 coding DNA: TGTGCCAGCAGCCTAGGGCCTCGTTGGAGCGGGAGCTCCTACAATGAGCAGTTCTTC. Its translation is CASSLGPRWSGSSYNEQFF.

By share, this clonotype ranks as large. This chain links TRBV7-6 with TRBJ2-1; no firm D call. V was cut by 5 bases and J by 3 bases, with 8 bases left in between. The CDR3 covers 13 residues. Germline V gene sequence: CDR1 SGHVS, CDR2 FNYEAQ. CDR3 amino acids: CASSGNGYNEQFF. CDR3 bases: TGTGCCAGCAGCGGGAACGGCTACAATGAGCAGTTCTTC.

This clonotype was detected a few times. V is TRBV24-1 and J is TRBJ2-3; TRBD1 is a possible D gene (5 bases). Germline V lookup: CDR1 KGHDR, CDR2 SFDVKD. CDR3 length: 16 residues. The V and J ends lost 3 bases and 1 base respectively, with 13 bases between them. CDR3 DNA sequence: TGTGCCACCAGTGATCTAGGCAGGGTGGGCACAGATACGCAGTATTTT. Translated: CATSDLGRVGTDTQYF.

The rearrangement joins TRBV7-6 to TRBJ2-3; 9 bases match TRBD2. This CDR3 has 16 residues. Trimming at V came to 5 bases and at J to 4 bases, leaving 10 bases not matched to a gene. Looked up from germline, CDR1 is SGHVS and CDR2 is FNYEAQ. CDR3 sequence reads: CASSLGAGGGPDTQYF. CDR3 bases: TGTGCCAGCAGCCTGGGAGCGGGGGGCGGGCCAGATACGCAGTATTTT. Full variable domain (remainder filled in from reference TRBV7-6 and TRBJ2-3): GAGVSQSPRYKVTKRGQDVALRCDPISGHVSLYWYRQALGQGPEFLTYFNYEAQQDKSGLPNDRFSAERPEGSISTLTIQRTEQRDSAMYRCASSLGAGGGPDTQYFGPGTRLTVL.

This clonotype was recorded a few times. The CDR3 DNA is TGTGCCAGCAGTTCGCTAGCGGGGGGGCCGGATACGCAGTATTTT. Its protein is CASSSLAGGPDTQYF. This chain connects TRBV27 to TRBJ2-3, with 12 bases lining up with TRBD2. The ends lost 4 bases at V and 6 bases at J; junction bases unmatched: 5. This CDR3 is 15 amino acids long. Per the germline V gene, CDR1 is MNHEY and CDR2 is SMNVEV (reference sequence).

CDR3 DNA: TGTGCCAGCAAGGCGGGAGTTCGTAGTGAGCAGTTCTTC. Protein product: CASKAGVRSEQFF. This chain uses TRBV28 with TRBJ2-1; 7 positions agree with TRBD2. J gave up 9 bases and V 7 bases, and 9 bases lay outside the gene matches. This CDR3 spans 13 amino acids. The germline CDR1 and CDR2 sequences are MDHEN and SYDVKM.

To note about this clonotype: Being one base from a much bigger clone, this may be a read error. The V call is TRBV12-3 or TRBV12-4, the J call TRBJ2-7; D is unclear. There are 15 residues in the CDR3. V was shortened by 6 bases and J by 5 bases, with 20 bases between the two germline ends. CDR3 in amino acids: CASSYKGTPGDEQYF. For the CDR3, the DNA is TGTGCCAGCAGCTACAAGGGAACGCCTGGGGACGAGCAGTACTTC.